This TCR beta chain came from a study of blood T cell repertoires in COVID-19. The overall study: Material from acute and convalescent COVID-19 was sourced from the United States, Italy and Spain. The analysed material was cDNA or gDNA that came from T cells, B-cell-depleted T cells, or PBMCs.

J lost 4 bases, V lost 3 bases, and 7 bases had no gene match. CDR1 is LGHNA and CDR2 is YSLEER in the germline V gene. The CDR3 consists of 17 residues. Authors' processing steps: The assay estimated nucleated cells by amplifying reference gene primers. Profiling relied on immunoSEQ multiplex PCR, and the TCRdb table lists in-frame clones only, not all of them. That table furnishes V, J and clone size, whereas the DNA furnished D and trimming. The table has some 37,000 clones, about 88% seen once. Material: peripheral blood. This chain joins TRBV4-3 and TRBJ2-1; 12 bases fit TRBD2. The sequence derives from a man over 45 in a cohort sampled during active COVID-19. CDR3 protein: CASSQALAGGPYNEQFF. DNA of the CDR3: TGCGCCAGCAGCCAGGCGCTAGCGGGGGGGCCATACAATGAGCAGTTCTTC.